This T cell receptor beta chain derives from a study of cytomegalovirus exposure and HLA in healthy donors. Study observations and caveats: Among donors in an Asian-associated ancestry cluster, a later analysis reportedly found fewer N-insertions than the roughly 610-donor mean. A few chains tied to CMV proved CMV antigen-specific in vitro. In a later analysis, HLA-associated TCR beta chains were more clonally expanded than equally common others. When analyzed later, the rates of TCR association showed variation by HLA locus, with DRB1 the most and HLA-C the fewest.

13 Jbeta primers and 60 Vbeta primers were used for the PCR. Some clones are missing from TCRdb's copy, which holds only in-frame ones; the method was immunoSEQ multiplex PCR. The sample shows more than 65,000 clones, over 75% of them seen only once. CDR1 is SGHRS and CDR2 is YFSETQ in the germline V gene. Deletions cut 4 bases from V and 6 bases from J, with 14 bases between. The CDR3 runs to 13 residues. About this clone itself: The antigen is not known.

The chain has TRBV5-1 and TRBJ2-7, with a weak D call TRBD1 (5 bases). The clonotype comes from a female donor in good health and CMV-seronegative. The sample was PBMCs. CDR3 DNA: TGCGCCAGCAGCCGTGGTGACAGCCCCGAGCAGTACTTC. This sequence encodes CASSRGDSPEQYF.